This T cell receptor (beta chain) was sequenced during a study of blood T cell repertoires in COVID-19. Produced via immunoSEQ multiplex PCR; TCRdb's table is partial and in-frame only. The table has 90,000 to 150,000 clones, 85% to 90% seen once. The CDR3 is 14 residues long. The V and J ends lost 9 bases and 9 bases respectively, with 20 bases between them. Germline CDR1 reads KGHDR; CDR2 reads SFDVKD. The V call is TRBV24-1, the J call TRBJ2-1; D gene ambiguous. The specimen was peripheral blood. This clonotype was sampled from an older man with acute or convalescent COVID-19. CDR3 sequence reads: CATSSEHQVGEQFF. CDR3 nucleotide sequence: TGTGCCACCTCTTCCGAACACCAGGTTGGTGAGCAGTTCTTC.